What follows are 14 T cell receptor beta chains derived from one specimen sequenced in a study of CD8+CD57+ T cells in acquired aplastic anemia. Using genomic DNA as the template, TCR beta VDJ and CDR3 profiling was carried out. TCRdb independently ran MiXCR on the reads; one entry per CDR3 protein. The profile shows over 100,000 distinct CDR3 sequences, more than 35% of them singletons. Sample: sorted CD4+, CD8+, or CD8+CD57+ T cells (not recorded which) from PBMCs. The receptors were gathered from a human donor in good health, serving as a control.

This clonotype was counted only a few times. This chain joins TRBV15 and TRBJ2-7; D might be TRBD1 (5 bases). This CDR3 is 12 amino acids long. The V end was cut by 6 bases, the J end by 7 bases, with 13 bases between. CDR1 is LNHNV and CDR2 is YYDKDF in the germline V gene (reference sequence). The CDR3 sequence is CATRGENLEQYF. CDR3 DNA: TGTGCCACCAGAGGGGAAAACTTAGAGCAGTACTTC.

This clonotype was counted at least ten times. The rearrangement uses TRBV7-2 and TRBJ2-5, with D perhaps TRBD1 (6 bases). The germline V and J ends were trimmed by 6 bases and 6 bases, with 20 bases remaining between them. Per the germline V gene, CDR1 is SGHTA and CDR2 is FQGNSA. The CDR3 loop spans 15 amino acids. The CDR3 DNA follows: TGTGCCAGCAGGGAGGTACCGGGACAAAGGAAGACCCAGTACTTC. This gives the protein CASREVPGQRKTQYF. The full variable domain, with the rest looked up from reference TRBV7-2 and TRBJ2-5, is GAGVSQSPSNKVTEKGKDVELRCDPISGHTALYWYRQSLGQGLEFLIYFQGNSAPDKSGLPSDRFSAERTGGSVSTLTIQRTQQEDSAVYLCASREVPGQRKTQYFGPGTRLLVL.

This clonotype was seen ten or more times. This rearrangement joins TRBV7-9 to TRBJ2-5; either TRBD1 or TRBD2 may supply D (6 bases each). The V end was cut by 1 base, the J end by 5 bases, with 17 bases between. The CDR3 totals 16 residues. Germline V lookup: CDR1 SEHNR, CDR2 FQNEAQ (reference sequence). CDR3 sequence reads: CASSLGVGGSRETQYF. In DNA, the CDR3 is TGTGCCAGCAGCTTAGGAGTAGGGGGGTCCCGTGAGACCCAGTACTTC.

This clonotype showed up just once. The chain employs TRBV7-2 and TRBJ1-3; the D is unclear. This CDR3 spans 13 amino acids. V gave up 9 bases and J gave up 4 bases, with 13 bases separating them. The germline V gene encodes CDR1 SGHTA and CDR2 FQGNSA. The CDR3 region has the DNA TGTGCCAGTACAGTCCTACGAGGAAACACCATATATTTT. Translation: CASTVLRGNTIYF.

This clonotype appeared a few times. The chain employs TRBV12-3 or TRBV12-4 and TRBJ2-4; maybe TRBD2 (7 bases). Trimming took 8 bases from V and 0 from J, leaving 14 bases between them. The CDR3 runs to 15 residues. The CDR3 protein is CASARGGLAKNIQYF. The CDR3 nucleotides are TGTGCCAGCGCCAGGGGAGGGCTAGCCAAAAACATTCAGTACTTC.

This clonotype appeared many times. The chain is built from TRBV30 and TRBJ1-2; D gene unclear. This CDR3 comprises 12 residues. The V end was cut by 4 bases, the J end by 9 bases, with 15 bases between. CDR1 is GTSNPN and CDR2 is SVGIG in the germline V gene (reference sequence). For the CDR3, the DNA is TGTGCCTGGACGAGAGATTATGAGAGCTACACCTTC. It is translated as CAWTRDYESYTF.

The V call is TRBV10-3, the J call TRBJ1-1; TRBD1 is a possible D gene (5 bases). V shed 5 bases and J shed 1 base, with 8 bases lying between them. The CDR3 length is 13 residues. Per the germline V gene, CDR1 is ENHRY and CDR2 is SYGVKD. For the CDR3, the DNA is TGTGCCATCAGTCCCAGGGCGAACACTGAAGCTTTCTTT. Protein product: CAISPRANTEAFF.

The chain recombines TRBV19 with TRBJ1-2; 8 nucleotides line up with TRBD1. Unmatched junction bases numbered 9, after V lost 5 bases and J lost 1 base. The germline V gene has CDR1 LNHDA and CDR2 SQIVND (reference sequence). The CDR3 is made up of 16 amino acids. CDR3 in DNA: TGTGCCAGTAGTGCGCCACCGGGACAGGTTAACTATGGCTACACCTTC. This encodes CASSAPPGQVNYGYTF.

There are many counts of this clonotype. V gene TRBV20-1 combines with J gene TRBJ1-5; TRBD1 matches at 8 bases. CDR3 length equals 14 residues. The V gene end was trimmed by 5 bases and the J gene end by 9 bases; junction bases not matched to a gene: 12. Germline V CDR1 and CDR2: DFQATT, SNEGSKA (reference sequence). The CDR3, as DNA: TGCAGTGCTGCAAGGGACAGGCCCCGGATGCCCCAGCATTTT. Protein sequence: CSAARDRPRMPQHF.

V is TRBV5-1 and J is TRBJ2-7, with 7 bases fitting TRBD1. V trimming: 1 base; J trimming: 6 bases; junction bases outside the gene matches: 4. The CDR3 runs 13 residues. Germline V gene sequence: CDR1 SGHRS, CDR2 YFSETQ. CDR3: CASSLRAGGEQYF. The DNA for the CDR3 is TGCGCCAGCAGCTTGAGGGCAGGGGGCGAGCAGTACTTC.

The J gene is TRBJ1-3, the V gene TRBV7-2; D unresolved. The CDR3 has 13 amino acids. In germline, CDR1 is SGHTA, CDR2 FQGNSA. Trimming pared 5 bases from V and 2 bases from J, leaving 7 bases between. The CDR3 spells CASSEGTGNTIYF. CDR3 coding DNA: TGTGCCAGCAGCGAAGGGACTGGAAACACCATATATTTT.

The chain has TRBV10-3 and TRBJ1-1, with a possible D match to TRBD1 (6 bases). Trimming took 2 bases from V and 10 from J, leaving 17 bases between them. The CDR3 extends over 14 amino acids. The germline V gene has CDR1 ENHRY and CDR2 SYGVKD. The CDR3 here is CAISETGGQTTAFF. CDR3 DNA sequence: TGTGCCATCAGTGAGACGGGCGGACAGACAACAGCTTTCTTT.

For this clonotype: It may be a read error: a sequence one base away is much more abundant. The chain recombines TRBV12-3 or TRBV12-4 with TRBJ2-3; 10 bases align to TRBD2. The CDR3 runs to 15 residues. CDR3 amino acids: CAGSPAGGRTDTQYF. DNA for the CDR3: TGTGCCGGCAGTCCAGCGGGGGGGCGCACAGATACGCAGTATTTT.

This clonotype was seen at least ten times. The V call is TRBV10-3, the J call TRBJ1-6; D gene uncertain. Germline loops: CDR1 ENHRY, CDR2 SYGVKD. The CDR3 extends over 17 amino acids. Trimming cost V 4 bases and J 0 bases, with 13 bases left between them. The CDR3 nucleotides read TGTGCCATCAGTGTATCTGGTCGATACTCCTATAATTCACCCCTCCACTTT. Amino acids: CAISVSGRYSYNSPLHF.